This record concerns one T cell receptor (beta chain) sequence. This sample stems from a study of blood T cell repertoires in COVID-19. There are 14 residues in the CDR3. V lost 6 bases, J lost 4 bases, and 8 bases stayed unmatched. Germline loops: CDR1 MDHEN, CDR2 SYDVKM. Assay: immunoSEQ multiplex PCR; the TCRdb copy retains only in-frame clones and omits some. This table holds just under 250,000 clones, 85% to 90% found once. Specimen: PBMCs or T cells enriched from blood (not recorded which). The receptor was isolated from a young woman who had recovered from COVID-19. This rearrangement joins TRBV28 to TRBJ1-2, with 7 bases matching TRBD1. The CDR3 sequence is CASRRDSYFYGYTF. The CDR3 DNA reads TGTGCCAGCAGGAGGGACAGCTACTTCTATGGCTACACCTTC.